The 2 T cell receptor beta chains presented below share a single source sample, sequenced in a study of cytomegalovirus exposure and HLA in healthy donors. Clones were sequenced by immunoSEQ multiplex PCR, and TCRdb holds only the in-frame ones, with some missing. The sample gives about 150,000 clones, 86% of which show up once; 20% to 25% is in the top ten. The sample comprised PBMCs. Receptors originate from a man between 18 and 29 years old in good health and CMV-seropositive.

V usage is TRBV12-5 and J usage is TRBJ2-5; D possibly corresponds to TRBD1 (5 bases). The CDR3 is 17 residues long. V shed 4 bases and J shed 4 bases, with 22 bases lying between them. Per germline, CDR1 LGHNT and CDR2 FRNRAP. The chain's CDR3 is CASGSPSARARGETQYF. For the CDR3, the DNA is TGTGCTAGTGGTTCCCCCTCGGCCAGGGCTCGAGGAGAGACCCAGTACTTC.

CDR3 sequence (DNA): TGTGCCAGCTCACTACACAGGGGCGCAACTAATGAAAAACTGTTTTTT. It specifies CASSLHRGATNEKLFF. The chain links TRBV18 to TRBJ1-4, with 7 bases that match TRBD1. CDR3 length: 16 amino acids. CDR1 KGHSH and CDR2 LQKENI come from the germline V gene. V was pared by 4 bases and J by 0 bases, with 5 bases of the junction left unmatched.